The 31 T cell receptor beta chains presented below share a single source sample, sequenced in a study of T cell responses to AZD1222 COVID-19 vaccine. The assay was immunoSEQ multiplex PCR, and TCRdb's table has in-frame clones only and misses some. The table records 72,000 or so clones, roughly nine tenths of them present only once. The specimen was peripheral blood, collected on day 0 of AZD1222 vaccination. The receptors were sampled from an adult in good health.

In its sample, this clone was seen once. The rearrangement links TRBV12-3 or TRBV12-4 to TRBJ2-3; D unclear. Trimming shortened V by 6 bases and J by 4 bases, and 11 bases separated the two germline ends. This CDR3 contains 13 residues. The CDR3 loop reads CASSPDYSDTQYF. DNA of the CDR3: TGTGCCAGCAGCCCAGATTACTCAGATACGCAGTATTTT.

The rearrangement uses TRBV7-9 and TRBJ2-3; perhaps TRBD2 as D (6 bases). V lost 1 base and J lost 2, with 13 bases in between. The CDR3 totals 16 residues. CDR1 is SEHNR, CDR2 FQNEAQ, per germline (reference sequence). Here the CDR3 DNA reads TGTGCCAGCAGCTTAGGACTGGGGGGAACCACAGATACGCAGTATTTT. This sequence encodes CASSLGLGGTTDTQYF.

The chain recombines TRBV11-2 with TRBJ2-7; D gene unclear. From germline, CDR1 is SGHAT and CDR2 FQNNGV. CDR3 length: 16 amino acids. Trimming removed 4 bases from V and 1 base from J, with 17 bases in between. DNA for the CDR3: TGTGCCAGCAGCTGGCCCCTGGCCCCGGTGTCCTACGAGCAGTACTTC. Encoded protein: CASSWPLAPVSYEQYF.

The J gene is TRBJ1-6, the V gene TRBV30; TRBD1 matches 7 bases. The CDR3 has 13 residues. Trimming removed 2 bases from V and 13 bases from J; junction bases left unmatched: 8. Germline V gene lookup returns CDR1 GTSNPN and CDR2 SVGIG (reference sequence). The CDR3, as DNA: TGTGCCTGGAGTCCCGGACAGGCTTGGCCCCTCCACTTT. This translates into CAWSPGQAWPLHF.

J is TRBJ1-2 and V is TRBV30; D is perhaps TRBD1 (5 bases). The germline gives CDR1 GTSNPN, CDR2 SVGIG (reference sequence). Trimming shortened V by 4 bases and J by 5 bases, and 11 bases separated the two germline ends. The CDR3 has 12 amino acids. CDR3: CAWTIPGYGYTF. As DNA, the CDR3 is TGTGCCTGGACGATTCCAGGGTATGGCTACACCTTC.

The chain joins TRBV27 to TRBJ2-1; the match to TRBD2 covers 7 bases. This CDR3 has 15 amino acids. J was trimmed by 7 bases and V by 6 bases; bases with no gene match: 12. Germline CDR1 is MNHEY and CDR2 is SMNVEV (reference sequence). As DNA, the CDR3 is TGTGCCAGCAGCAAACTAGCGTCCTTTCGTAATGAGCAGTTCTTC. This codes for CASSKLASFRNEQFF.

V gene TRBV2 combines with J gene TRBJ2-5, with TRBD1 identical over 8 bases. The V and J ends lost 2 bases and 5 bases, in that order; junction bases with no gene match: 4. CDR1 and CDR2 (germline): SNHLY, FYNNEI. There are 14 residues in the CDR3. CDR3 amino acids: CASSETYRGETQYF. For the CDR3, the DNA is TGTGCCAGCAGTGAAACTTACAGGGGGGAGACCCAGTACTTC.

This clone was detected only a few times. V and J are TRBV7-7 and TRBJ2-1; 11 nucleotides agree with TRBD1. The ends lost 5 bases at V and 6 bases at J; junction bases unmatched: 9. This CDR3 is 16 amino acids long. Germline-derived CDR1 and CDR2 are SSHAT and FNYEAQ (reference sequence). The chain's CDR3 is CASSPSGTGGINEQFF. The CDR3 nucleotides read TGTGCCAGCAGCCCCTCCGGGACAGGGGGAATCAATGAGCAGTTCTTC. The full variable domain, in which reference TRBV7-7 and TRBJ2-1 provide the parts outside the CDR3, is GAGVSQSPRYKVTKRGQDVTLRCDPISSHATLYWYQQALGQGPEFLTYFNYEAQPDKSGLPSDRFSAERPEGSISTLTIQRTEQRDSAMYRCASSPSGTGGINEQFFGPGTRLTVL.

The chain employs TRBV30 and TRBJ2-6, with 8 bases that match TRBD1. The junction had 6 bases not matched to a gene; V was cut back by 5 bases and J by 0 bases. This CDR3 has 16 amino acids. CDR1 GTSNPN and CDR2 SVGIG come from the germline V gene (reference sequence). The chain's CDR3 is CAWEPTGGSGANVLTF. The CDR3 nucleotides read TGTGCCTGGGAACCTACAGGGGGCTCTGGGGCCAACGTCCTGACTTTC. The full variable domain, its missing parts supplied by reference TRBV30 and TRBJ2-6, is SQTIHQWPATLVQPVGSPLSLECTVEGTSNPNLYWYRQAAGRGLQLLFYSVGIGQISSEVPQNLSASRPQDRQFILSSKKLLLSDSGFYLCAWEPTGGSGANVLTFGAGSRLTVL.

V gene TRBV9 combines with J gene TRBJ2-3; perhaps TRBD2 as D (6 bases). V lost 0 bases, J lost 5 bases, and 16 bases lay in between. Germline CDR1 is SGDLS and CDR2 is YYNGEE. The CDR3 is 16 amino acids. The CDR3 DNA is TGTGCCAGCAGCGTAGCTGGGTGGGGAGGCGTAGATACGCAGTATTTT. The encoded protein is CASSVAGWGGVDTQYF.

Regarding this clone: Germline and junction disagree at one end, which may indicate a read error. This chain uses TRBV30 with TRBJ1-2, with 8 bases identical to TRBD1. The germline V gene has CDR1 GTSNPN and CDR2 SVGIG (reference sequence). This CDR3 region has 12 residues. For the CDR3, the DNA is TGTGCCGGGGCCCGGACAGGGTCACCTCTTGCCTTC. Translating it yields CAGARTGSPLAF.

This chain uses TRBV5-1 with TRBJ1-2; a weak D match, TRBD1 (6 bases). CDR1 is SGHRS, CDR2 YFSETQ, per germline. The CDR3 length is 13 residues. Deletions cut 7 bases from V and 5 bases from J, with 15 bases between. The CDR3, as DNA: TGCGCCAGCTCCAGGGGTGAGGGGTATGGCTACACCTTC. Its protein product is CASSRGEGYGYTF.

This clone has a single count. The rearrangement joins TRBV10-3 to TRBJ2-2; a weak D match, TRBD1 (6 bases). V shed 3 bases and J shed 0 bases, with 11 bases lying between them. CDR1 ENHRY and CDR2 SYGVKD come from the germline V gene. CDR3 length equals 16 residues. The CDR3 sequence is CAISETQGSNTGELFF. In DNA, the CDR3 is TGTGCCATCAGTGAAACCCAGGGGTCGAACACCGGGGAGCTGTTTTTT.

This chain connects TRBV6-5 to TRBJ1-1; no firm D call. The CDR3 loop spans 12 amino acids. Germline values: CDR1 MNHEY, CDR2 SVGAGI. The V end lost 0 bases, the J end lost 1 base, and 0 bases lay between the germline ends. The CDR3 nucleotides read TGTGCCAGCAGTTACTCGAACACTGAAGCTTTCTTT. It yields the protein CASSYSNTEAFF.

The rearrangement links TRBV7-3 to TRBJ2-1, with 8 nucleotides matching TRBD2. CDR1 is SGHTA and CDR2 is FQGTGA in the germline V gene. Trimming took 5 bases from V and 4 from J; bases not matched to a gene: 13. CDR3 length: 17 amino acids. The CDR3 here is CASSPEGGGRRYNEQFF. The CDR3 bases are TGTGCCAGCAGCCCCGAAGGCGGCGGGAGGCGGTACAATGAGCAGTTCTTC.

In this sample, this clone turned up a few times. The rearrangement uses TRBV5-1 and TRBJ2-7, with D possibly matching TRBD1 (5 bases). CDR3 size: 16 residues. Per germline, CDR1 SGHRS and CDR2 YFSETQ. The ends were cut back, 0 bases at V and 0 bases at J, with 13 bases in the middle. The chain's CDR3 is CASSLEWGHPSYEQYF. The CDR3 nucleotides are TGCGCCAGCAGCTTGGAATGGGGCCACCCCTCCTACGAGCAGTACTTC.

The genes are TRBV5-1 and TRBJ2-7; D possibly corresponds to TRBD1 (7 bases). Looked up from germline, CDR1 is SGHRS and CDR2 is YFSETQ. The CDR3 is 16 amino acids. The V end was cut by 5 bases, the J end by 5 bases, with 23 bases between. The CDR3: CASRKGARGGGHEQYF. The CDR3 bases are TGCGCCAGCAGAAAGGGGGCGCGGGGAGGTGGCCACGAGCAGTACTTC. Filled out from reference TRBV5-1 and TRBJ2-7, the complete variable domain reads KAGVTQTPRYLIKTRGQQVTLSCSPISGHRSVSWYQQTPGQGLQFLFEYFSETQRNKGNFPGRFSGRQFSNSRSEMNVSTLELGDSALYLCASRKGARGGGHEQYFGPGTRLTVT.

The rearrangement links TRBV7-9 to TRBJ2-7, with D possibly TRBD2 on 5 matching bases. Trimming shortened V by 5 bases and J by 3 bases, and 8 bases separated the two germline ends. The CDR3 is made up of 12 amino acids. Germline CDR1 SEHNR, CDR2 FQNEAQ (reference sequence). CDR3 DNA sequence: TGTGCCAGCAGCATCGACTACTACGAGCAGTACTTC. Amino acid sequence: CASSIDYYEQYF.

The V gene is TRBV3-1 (or the pseudogene TRBV3-2), the J gene TRBJ2-5; D uncertain. V was clipped by 5 bases and J by 5 bases, with 6 bases between them. The CDR3 totals 11 residues. From germline, CDR1 is LGHDT and CDR2 YNNKEL (reference sequence). In nucleotides, the CDR3 is TGTGCCAGCAGCGTCGACGAGACCCAGTACTTC. This translates into CASSVDETQYF.

V is TRBV12-3 or TRBV12-4 and J is TRBJ1-1; no definite D call. V shed 8 bases and J shed 1 base, with 11 bases lying between them. This CDR3 has 13 amino acids. The CDR3, as DNA: TGTGCCAGCGGTCGAGGAAAGAACACTGAAGCTTTCTTT. Translated, it gives CASGRGKNTEAFF.

This chain connects TRBV7-2 to TRBJ1-5, with D unresolved. Per the germline V gene, CDR1 is SGHTA and CDR2 is FQGNSA. The length of the CDR3 is 15 residues. V lost 4 bases and J lost 0, with 10 bases in between. This CDR3 is CASSSAGISNQPQHF. The CDR3 coding sequence is TGTGCCAGCAGCTCAGCCGGGATTAGCAATCAGCCCCAGCATTTT.

The V and J genes are TRBV12-5 and TRBJ1-6, with D maybe TRBD1 (6 bases). The V gene lost 0 bases and the J gene lost 7 bases, with 16 bases spanning the gap. The CDR3 length is 17 residues. Germline assignment: CDR1 LGHNT and CDR2 FRNRAP. CDR3 amino acids: CASGLVGGPVMNSPLHF. CDR3 coding DNA: TGTGCTAGTGGTTTGGTAGGGGGACCCGTAATGAATTCACCCCTCCACTTT.

The V and J genes are TRBV7-6 and TRBJ2-7; D might be TRBD2 (6 bases). V was trimmed by 1 base and J by 4 bases, leaving 11 bases between them. The germline V gene encodes CDR1 SGHVS and CDR2 FNYEAQ. CDR3 size: 14 residues. Here the CDR3 DNA reads TGTGCCAGCAGCTTAGATCGGGGGTCGTACGAGCAGTACTTC. It codes for CASSLDRGSYEQYF.

This rearrangement joins TRBV11-2 to TRBJ1-4, with 8 nucleotides matching TRBD1. The trim removed 1 base at V and 0 bases at J, leaving 7 bases unmatched. The CDR3 has 18 residues. Germline lookup yields CDR1 SGHAT and CDR2 FQNNGV. CDR3 DNA sequence: TGTGCCAGCAGCTTAGGGACAGGGACAACTTCAACTAATGAAAAACTGTTTTTT. Translating it yields CASSLGTGTTSTNEKLFF.

The chain combines TRBV24-1 with TRBJ1-2, with TRBD1 matching 7 bases. V was clipped by 3 bases and J by 2 bases; unmatched bases: 5. Per germline, CDR1 KGHDR and CDR2 SFDVKD. CDR3 size: 15 residues. The CDR3 DNA sequence: TGTGCCACCAGTGATCCCATCAGGGGGAACTATGGCTACACCTTC. As protein: CATSDPIRGNYGYTF.

This clone was recorded once. The chain uses TRBV19 and TRBJ1-1; D is undetermined. CDR3 length: 13 amino acids. The germline V gene has CDR1 LNHDA and CDR2 SQIVND (reference sequence). Deletions cut 6 bases from V and 8 bases from J, with 16 bases between. The CDR3 here is CASSPTGQREAFF. The DNA of the CDR3 is TGTGCCAGTAGCCCCACCGGGCAGAGAGAAGCTTTCTTT.

V gene TRBV11-3 combines with J gene TRBJ2-5; 7 bases align to TRBD2. Looked up from germline, CDR1 is SGHNT and CDR2 is YENEEA. Trimming cost V 4 bases and J 3 bases; bases outside gene matches: 2. The CDR3 consists of 13 residues. CDR3 bases: TGTGCCAGCAGCTCCCTAGCGGAAGAGACCCAGTACTTC. Protein: CASSSLAEETQYF. The variable domain in full, with the rest retrieved from reference TRBV11-3 and TRBJ2-5, is EAGVVQSPRYKIIEKKQPVAFWCNPISGHNTLYWYLQNLGQGPELLIRYENEEAVDDSQLPKDRFSAERLKGVDSTLKIQPAELGDSAVYLCASSSLAEETQYFGPGTRLLVL.

The chain carries TRBV12-3 or TRBV12-4 and TRBJ2-5, with 8 bases matching TRBD1. The CDR3 runs to 13 residues. V was clipped by 5 bases and J by 4 bases; unmatched bases: 3. The CDR3 sequence: CASSLGTGETQYF. DNA for the CDR3: TGTGCCAGCAGTCTGGGGACAGGAGAGACCCAGTACTTC.

V is TRBV6-1 and J is TRBJ2-7; 10 bases map to TRBD2. Trimming removed 0 bases from V and 1 base from J; junction bases left unmatched: 9. Germline CDR1 is MNHNS and CDR2 is SASEGT. The CDR3 extends over 18 amino acids. CDR3 loop: CASSEALPGLASSYEQYF. Written as DNA, the CDR3 is TGTGCCAGCAGTGAAGCGCTCCCGGGACTAGCGTCTTCCTACGAGCAGTACTTC.

V gene TRBV7-2 combines with J gene TRBJ2-7; D ambiguous. The CDR3 is made up of 18 amino acids. The V and J ends lost 2 bases and 4 bases respectively, with 24 bases between them. Per the germline V gene, CDR1 is SGHTA and CDR2 is FQGNSA. The CDR3 DNA is TGTGCCAGCAGCTTACGAGGACGGCTATCCTTTTTTGGGTACGAGCAGTACTTC. Protein sequence: CASSLRGRLSFFGYEQYF.

V and J are TRBV29-1 and TRBJ2-1; 11 nucleotides line up with TRBD2. V shed 5 bases and J 7 bases; nucleotides not matched to a gene: 13. There are 16 residues in the CDR3. The germline gives CDR1 SQVTM, CDR2 ANQGSEA. CDR3: CSVNPTLAGGYNEQFF. The CDR3 DNA is TGCAGCGTTAACCCGACCCTAGCGGGGGGCTATAATGAGCAGTTCTTC.